This TCR beta chain stems from a study of stem cell transplantation in POMP-related autoinflammatory disease. Study details: Hypothesis: faulty thymoproteasomes impair CD8+ T-cell selection, skewing TRB repertoires. Before transplant, CD4+ T cells skewed naive and CD8+ proportions were low.

The study's findings and limits: In patients with PRAID, every analyzed T-cell subset tended to show lower diversity and higher clonality.

Some clones are missing from TCRdb's copy, which holds only in-frame ones; the method was immunoSEQ multiplex PCR. The sample carries around 9,000 clones, around 90% recorded once. This clone was counted between two and nine times. What it recognizes is unknown. Germline V gives CDR1 GTSNPN, CDR2 SVGIG (reference sequence). This CDR3 has 13 amino acids. V lost 5 bases and J lost 4; bases outside the gene matches: 3. The clonotype comes from a human patient with POMP-related autoinflammation and immune dysregulation (PRAID). Some T cells may originate from the graft donor. V usage is TRBV30 and J usage is TRBJ1-3; TRBD1 aligns across 9 bases. The sample here was CD8+ T cells from PBMCs, taken after stem cell transplantation. This chain's CDR3 is CAWRGQGGNTIYF. Here the CDR3 DNA reads TGTGCCTGGCGGGGACAGGGAGGAAACACCATATATTTT.